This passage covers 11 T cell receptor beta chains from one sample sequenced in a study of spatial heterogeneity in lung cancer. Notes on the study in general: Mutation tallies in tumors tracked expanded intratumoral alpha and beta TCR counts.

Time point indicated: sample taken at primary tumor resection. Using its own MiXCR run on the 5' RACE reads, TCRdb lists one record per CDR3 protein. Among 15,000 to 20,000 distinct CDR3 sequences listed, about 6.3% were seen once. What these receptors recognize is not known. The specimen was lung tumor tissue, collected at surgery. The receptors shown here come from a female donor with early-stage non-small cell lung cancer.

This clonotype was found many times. The CDR3 nucleotides read TGTGCCAGCAGTTTACAGGGTACCTACAATGAGCAGTTCTTC. It encodes CASSLQGTYNEQFF. The chain has TRBV12-3 or TRBV12-4 and TRBJ2-1; D might be TRBD1 (5 bases). The CDR3 runs to 14 residues. Trimming took 2 bases from V and 2 from J, leaving 7 bases between them.

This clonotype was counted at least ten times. The CDR3 loop is CASSLPGISGLNEQFF. CDR3 nucleotides: TGTGCCAGCAGCTTACCCGGGATTAGCGGACTCAATGAGCAGTTCTTC. V and J are TRBV7-9 and TRBJ2-1; D is possibly TRBD2 (6 bases). The CDR3 length is 16 residues. V was cut by 2 bases and J by 6 bases, with 17 bases left in between. Germline CDR1 SEHNR, CDR2 FQNEAQ (reference sequence).

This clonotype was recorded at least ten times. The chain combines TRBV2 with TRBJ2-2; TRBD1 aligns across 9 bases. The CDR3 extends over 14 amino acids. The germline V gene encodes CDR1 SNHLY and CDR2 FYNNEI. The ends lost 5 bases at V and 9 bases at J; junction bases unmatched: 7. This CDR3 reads CASSPQGASRELFF. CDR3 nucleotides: TGTGCCAGCAGTCCACAGGGGGCGAGTAGGGAGCTGTTTTTT.

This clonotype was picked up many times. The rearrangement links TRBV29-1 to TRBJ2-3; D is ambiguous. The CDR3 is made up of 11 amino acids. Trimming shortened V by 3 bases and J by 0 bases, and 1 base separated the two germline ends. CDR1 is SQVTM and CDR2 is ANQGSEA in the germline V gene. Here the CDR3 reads CSVDSTDTQYF. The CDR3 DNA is TGCAGCGTTGACAGCACAGATACGCAGTATTTT.

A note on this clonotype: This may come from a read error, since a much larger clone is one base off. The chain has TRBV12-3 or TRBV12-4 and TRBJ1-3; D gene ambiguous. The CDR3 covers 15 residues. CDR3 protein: CASTADGYSRNTIYF. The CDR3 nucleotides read TGTGCCAGCACTGCAGACGGGTACTCTAGAAACACCATATATTTT.

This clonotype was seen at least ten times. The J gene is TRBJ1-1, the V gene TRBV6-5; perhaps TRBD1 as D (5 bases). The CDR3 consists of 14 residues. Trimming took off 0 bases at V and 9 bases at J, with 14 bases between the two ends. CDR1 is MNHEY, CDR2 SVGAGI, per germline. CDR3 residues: CASSYSSGRVKAFF. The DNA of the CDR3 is TGTGCCAGCAGTTACTCGTCGGGCAGGGTGAAAGCTTTCTTT.

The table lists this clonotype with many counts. Written as DNA, the CDR3 is TGTGCCAGCAGCTTAGTAAGGCTAGCGGGATCCCCGTGGGCAGATACGCAGTATTTT. This sequence encodes CASSLVRLAGSPWADTQYF. This chain uses TRBV11-2 with TRBJ2-3, with 9 bases lining up with TRBD2. The V gene end was trimmed by 1 base and the J gene end by 4 bases; junction bases not matched to a gene: 15. The CDR3 is made up of 19 amino acids. Germline loops: CDR1 SGHAT, CDR2 FQNNGV.

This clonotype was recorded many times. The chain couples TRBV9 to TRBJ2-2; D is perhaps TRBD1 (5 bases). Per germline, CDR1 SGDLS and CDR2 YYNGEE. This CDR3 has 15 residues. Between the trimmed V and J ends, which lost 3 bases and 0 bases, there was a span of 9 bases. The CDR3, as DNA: TGTGCCAGCAGCGAAGGACAATCGAACACCGGGGAGCTGTTTTTT. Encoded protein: CASSEGQSNTGELFF.

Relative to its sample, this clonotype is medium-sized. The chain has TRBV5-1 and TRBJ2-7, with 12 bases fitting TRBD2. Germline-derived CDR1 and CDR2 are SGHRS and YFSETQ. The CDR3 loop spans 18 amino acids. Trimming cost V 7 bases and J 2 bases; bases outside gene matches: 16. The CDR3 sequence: CASYASLEASGRAYEQYF. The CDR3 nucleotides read TGCGCCAGCTATGCATCGCTGGAGGCTAGCGGGAGGGCCTACGAGCAGTACTTC.

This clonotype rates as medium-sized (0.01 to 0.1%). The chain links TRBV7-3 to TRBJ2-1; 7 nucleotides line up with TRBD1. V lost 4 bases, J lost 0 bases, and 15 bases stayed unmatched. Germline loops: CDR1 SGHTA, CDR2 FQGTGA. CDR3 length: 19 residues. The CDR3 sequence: CASSYRGSRFYSSYNEQFF. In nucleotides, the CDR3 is TGTGCCAGCAGCTACAGGGGCTCCCGATTCTATAGCTCCTACAATGAGCAGTTCTTC.

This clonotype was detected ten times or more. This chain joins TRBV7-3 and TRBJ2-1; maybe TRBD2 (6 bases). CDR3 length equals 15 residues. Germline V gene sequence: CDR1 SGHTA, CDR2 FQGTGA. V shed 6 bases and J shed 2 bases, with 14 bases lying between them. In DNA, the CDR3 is TGTGCCAGCAGTATAACTAGCAGACCCTACAATGAGCAGTTCTTC. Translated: CASSITSRPYNEQFF.